This T cell receptor (beta chain) was found in a study of shared clonotypes between healthy human individuals. For each subset, genomic DNA was distributed in equal portions over several immunoSEQ plates. Produced via immunoSEQ multiplex PCR; TCRdb's table is partial and in-frame only. Seen here are about half a million clones, 79% observed once, and the top ten hold approximately 13%. V lost 5 bases and J 0 bases, leaving 12 bases between the germline ends. This CDR3 contains 15 residues. Looked up from germline, CDR1 is SGHTA and CDR2 is FQGNSA. V gene TRBV7-2 combines with J gene TRBJ2-3; unclear D gene. This TCR was recovered from a woman in her forties in good health. Some clones in this sample may be carry-over from other donors' samples. The specimen was PBMCs. This CDR3 is CASSQLNPSTDTQYF. CDR3 bases: TGTGCCAGCAGCCAACTGAACCCTAGCACAGATACGCAGTATTTT.